These T cell receptor beta chains were read from a single sample in a study of blood T cell repertoires in COVID-19. Clones were sequenced by immunoSEQ multiplex PCR, and TCRdb holds only the in-frame ones, with some missing. The sample has roughly 330,000 clones, 80% to 90% seen once. Sequenced input: peripheral blood. Every receptor here comes from a man under 40 with COVID-19, enrolled during active disease. The CDR3 runs from the conserved cysteine through the conserved F or W. D genes are given only for firm matches. Only part of the rows carry a size: once, few, many, or a class if the clone is expanded.

length	J	size	D	V	DNA	CDR3
17	TRBJ2-3	-	-	TRBV7-9	TGTGCCAGCAGCTTATATGGGTCGGGATTGGGCACAGATACGCAGTATTTT	CASSLYGSGLGTDTQYF
17	TRBJ2-1	-	TRBD2	TRBV7-2	TGTGCCAGCAGCACAAAAAGGACTAGCGGGAGGACAAATGAGCAGTTCTTC	CASSTKRTSGRTNEQFF
15	TRBJ2-7	-	TRBD1	TRBV11-2	TGTGCCAGCAGCTTGACAGGGTCTCCCCCTTACGAGCAGTACTTC	CASSLTGSPPYEQYF
17	TRBJ1-2	-	-	TRBV2	TGTGCCAGCAGACCCGCAGGAGGAAGATGGCGGACCGATGGCTACACCTTC	CASRPAGGRWRTDGYTF
13	TRBJ2-2	-	-	TRBV6-6	TGTGCCAGCAGTTCTAGTCCCACCGGGGAGCTGTTTTTT	CASSSSPTGELFF
14	TRBJ2-5	-	TRBD2	TRBV5-4	TGTGCCAGCAGCTTGGCGGCGGGGGTCGAGACCCAGTACTTC	CASSLAAGVETQYF
15	TRBJ2-7	-	TRBD1	TRBV30	TGTGCCTGGAGCTCTGGCGGGACAGGGGGCTACGAGCAGTACTTC	CAWSSGGTGGYEQYF
14	TRBJ1-1	once	-	TRBV21-1	TGTGCCAGCAGCAAAGCGCAAACTGTCGATGAAGCTTTCTTT	CASSKAQTVDEAFF
15	TRBJ2-7	-	TRBD1	TRBV6-6	TGTGCCAGCTCCCCGTCGGGACAGGGTTCCTACGAGCAGTACTTC	CASSPSGQGSYEQYF
16	TRBJ1-1	-	-	TRBV11-1	TGTGCCAGCAGCTTAGGTAAGGGGCCCGTGAACACTGAAGCTTTCTTT	CASSLGKGPVNTEAFF
14	TRBJ2-3	-	-	TRBV7-2	TGTGCCAGCAGCTTAGGCTACCACACAGATACGCAGTATTTT	CASSLGYHTDTQYF
17	TRBJ2-4	-	TRBD2	TRBV6-2/TRBV6-3	TGTGCCAGCAGCCGTCCCGGGACTAGCGGGAGAGGGAACATTCAGTACTTC	CASSRPGTSGRGNIQYF
14	TRBJ2-5	-	TRBD2	TRBV30	TGTGCCTGGGAGTCTAGCGGGTACCAAGAGACCCAGTACTTC	CAWESSGYQETQYF
17	TRBJ2-7	few	TRBD2	TRBV7-6	TGTGCCAGCAGCTTAGGCTTCTCGCGGGAGAGCTCCTACGAGCAGTACTTC	CASSLGFSRESSYEQYF
16	TRBJ2-1	-	TRBD2	TRBV18	TGTGCCAGCTCACCTCCGGGACTAGCGGGGACCAATGAGCAGTTCTTC	CASSPPGLAGTNEQFF
13	TRBJ2-7	-	TRBD2	TRBV2	TGTGCCAGCAAGTTACTAGCGCACTACGAGCAGTACTTC	CASKLLAHYEQYF
15	TRBJ1-2	few	-	TRBV7-9	TGTGCCAGCAGCTCAGCCCTCAGGGATTACGATGGCTACACCTTC	CASSSALRDYDGYTF
17	TRBJ2-3	-	TRBD2	TRBV9	TGTGCCAGCAGCGCACCGATAGCGGGAGCTAGCACAGATACGCAGTATTTT	CASSAPIAGASTDTQYF
15	TRBJ2-1	-	TRBD2	TRBV15	TGTGCCACCAGCAGAGGTCGGACTAGCACGAATGAGCAGTTCTTC	CATSRGRTSTNEQFF
13	TRBJ1-5	-	-	TRBV30	TGTGCCTGGAGTGTAGGGGGAACCGGGTCCCAGCATTTT	CAWSVGGTGSQHF
17	TRBJ1-3	once	-	TRBV3-1/TRBV3-2	TGTGCCAGCAGCCTCGAAGAGGGACATTGCTCTGGAAACACCATATATTTT	CASSLEEGHCSGNTIYF
15	TRBJ2-3	-	TRBD1	TRBV6-5	TGTGCCAGCAGTCGGACAGGGGGGAACACAGATACGCAGTATTTT	CASSRTGGNTDTQYF
13	TRBJ2-5	once	-	TRBV15	TGTGCCACCAGCAGCCCCGGGGAAGAGACCCAGTACTTC	CATSSPGEETQYF
15	TRBJ2-7	-	-	TRBV5-4	TGTGCCAGCAGCGAGTCTTTAGCCTCGAACTACGAGCAGTACTTC	CASSESLASNYEQYF
14	TRBJ2-5	-	-	TRBV28	TGTGCCAGCAATGTCCAGGGGGGATTTGAGACCCAGTACTTC	CASNVQGGFETQYF
13	TRBJ2-5	once	-	TRBV5-6	TGTGCCAGCAGCCCCCGGTCCCAAGAGACCCAGTACTTC	CASSPRSQETQYF
13	TRBJ1-2	-	-	TRBV4-3	TGCGCCAGCAGCCAGACTCTCACCCCTGGCTACACCTTC	CASSQTLTPGYTF
13	TRBJ2-5	-	TRBD1	TRBV29-1	TGCAGCGTTCGGGACAGGGGGAGAGAGACCCAGTACTTC	CSVRDRGRETQYF
14	TRBJ2-7	-	-	TRBV28	TGTGCCAGCAGTCAACCTCCTTCTAGATCCGAGCAGTACTTC	CASSQPPSRSEQYF
15	TRBJ2-1	-	TRBD2	TRBV5-1	TGCGCCAGCAGCTTGTGGGGGGGTTCCTACAATGAGCAGTTCTTC	CASSLWGGSYNEQFF
14	TRBJ2-1	-	TRBD2	TRBV6-5	TGTGCCAGCAGTTCAGCGGGGGGGCTGTATGAGCAGTTCTTC	CASSSAGGLYEQFF
17	TRBJ2-7	-	TRBD1	TRBV7-9	TGTGCCAGCAGCTTACTTGCGACAGGGGACTCCGTACCCAAGCAGTACTTC	CASSLLATGDSVPKQYF
14	TRBJ2-2	-	-	TRBV4-3	TGCGCCAGCAGCCAAGGACAGGTAACCGGGGAGCTGTTTTTT	CASSQGQVTGELFF
13	TRBJ1-2	-	-	TRBV10-3	TGTGCCATCAGGGACAGTACAGACTATGGCTACACCTTC	CAIRDSTDYGYTF
15	TRBJ1-3	-	-	TRBV7-9	TGTGCCAGCAGCTTAACATCAGGAGGGGAAAACACCATATATTTT	CASSLTSGGENTIYF
17	TRBJ2-5	-	TRBD1	TRBV27	TGTGCCAGCAGTAGCCTAACAGGGGGCAGGGGCCAAGAGACCCAGTACTTC	CASSSLTGGRGQETQYF
14	TRBJ2-7	-	TRBD1	TRBV30	TGTGCCTGGAGTCCGGGACAGGGTATCGACGAGCAGTACTTC	CAWSPGQGIDEQYF
15	TRBJ2-1	-	-	TRBV4-3	TGCGCCAGCAGCCAAGAACTAGGGAACCCCAATGAGCAGTTCTTC	CASSQELGNPNEQFF
14	TRBJ2-2	few	-	TRBV4-2	TGTGCCAGCAGCCAAGAGTGGGCCGGCGGGGAGCTGTTTTTT	CASSQEWAGGELFF
16	TRBJ2-1	once	TRBD2	TRBV3-1/TRBV3-2	TGTGCCAGCAGCCTGGGGACTAGCGGGACCTACAATGAGCAGTTCTTC	CASSLGTSGTYNEQFF
13	TRBJ1-5	few	-	TRBV4-1	TGCGCCAGCAGCCTCGGGGGGCAGCAGCCCCAGCATTTT	CASSLGGQQPQHF
13	TRBJ1-1	-	-	TRBV6-5	TGTGCCAGCACCACGGGGTTTGACACTGAAGCTTTCTTT	CASTTGFDTEAFF